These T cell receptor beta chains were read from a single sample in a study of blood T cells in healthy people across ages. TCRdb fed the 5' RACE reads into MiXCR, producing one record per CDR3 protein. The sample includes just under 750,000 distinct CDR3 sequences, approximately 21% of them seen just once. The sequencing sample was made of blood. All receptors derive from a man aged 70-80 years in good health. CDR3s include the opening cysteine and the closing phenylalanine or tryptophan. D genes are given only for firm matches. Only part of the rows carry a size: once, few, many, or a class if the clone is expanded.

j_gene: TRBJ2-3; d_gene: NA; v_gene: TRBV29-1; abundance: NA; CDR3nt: TGCGGCGTTGAGATGCCAAATACGCAGTATTTT; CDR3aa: CGVEMPNTQYF
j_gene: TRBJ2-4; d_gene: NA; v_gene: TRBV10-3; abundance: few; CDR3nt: TGTGCCATCAGTGCCGCTACAGAGGACATTCAGTACTTC; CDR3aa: CAISAATEDIQYF
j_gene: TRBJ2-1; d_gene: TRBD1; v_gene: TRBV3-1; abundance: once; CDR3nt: TGTGCCAGCAGGCGACAGGGGGGCTATGAGCAGTTCTTC; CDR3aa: CASRRQGGYEQFF
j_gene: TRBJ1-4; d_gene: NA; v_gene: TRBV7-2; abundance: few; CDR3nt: TGTGCCAGCAGCTTAGGCAGGGATAATGAAAAACTGTTTTTT; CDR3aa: CASSLGRDNEKLFF
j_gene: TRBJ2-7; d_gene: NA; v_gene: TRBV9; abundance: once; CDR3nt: TGTGCCAGCAGCGGATCGAAAGGAGATCTAAACGAGCAGTACTTC; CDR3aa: CASSGSKGDLNEQYF
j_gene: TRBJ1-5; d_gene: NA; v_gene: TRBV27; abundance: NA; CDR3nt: TGTGCCAGCGGTCGCCGCCCGGGATATCAGCCCCAGCATTTT; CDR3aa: CASGRRPGYQPQHF
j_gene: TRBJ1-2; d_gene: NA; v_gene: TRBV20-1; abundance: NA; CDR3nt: TGCAGTGCTAGAGGCGGAGGGTGGACGTTTAACTATGGCTACACCTTC; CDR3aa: CSARGGGWTFNYGYTF
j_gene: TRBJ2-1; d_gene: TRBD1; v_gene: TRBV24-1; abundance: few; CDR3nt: TGTGCCACCAGTGTGGCAGGGGGCTCCTACAATGAGCAGTTCTTC; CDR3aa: CATSVAGGSYNEQFF
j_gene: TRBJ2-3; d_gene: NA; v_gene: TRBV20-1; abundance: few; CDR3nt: TGCAGTGCTAGAGAGGCTGGCAGGTCAGATACGCAGTATTTT; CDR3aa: CSAREAGRSDTQYF
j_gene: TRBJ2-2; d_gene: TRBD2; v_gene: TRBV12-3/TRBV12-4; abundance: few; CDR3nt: TGTGCCAGCAGCGTACTAGCGGGGGGTAACACCGGGGAGCTGTTTTTT; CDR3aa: CASSVLAGGNTGELFF
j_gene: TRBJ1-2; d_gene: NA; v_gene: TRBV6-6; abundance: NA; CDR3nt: TGTGCCAGCTGCGGCGGGGGCTATGGCTACACCTTC; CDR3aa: CASCGGGYGYTF
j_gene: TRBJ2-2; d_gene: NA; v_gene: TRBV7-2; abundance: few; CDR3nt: TGTGCCAGCAGCCAACGGACGCCGAACACCGGGGAGCTGTTTTTT; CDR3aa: CASSQRTPNTGELFF
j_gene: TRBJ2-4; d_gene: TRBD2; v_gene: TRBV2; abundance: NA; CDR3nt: TGTGCCTCTCGGGGATTCTGGGCGGGAGAAGGCAACATTCAGTACTTC; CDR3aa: CASRGFWAGEGNIQYF
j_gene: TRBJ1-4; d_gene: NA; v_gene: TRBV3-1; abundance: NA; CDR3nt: TGTGCCAGCAGAAGCAAACGGGCGACTAATGAAAAACTGTTTTTT; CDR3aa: CASRSKRATNEKLFF
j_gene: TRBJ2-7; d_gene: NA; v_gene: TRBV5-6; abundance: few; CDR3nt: TGTGCCAGCAGCTTGAAAGTCACCTACGAGCAGTACTTC; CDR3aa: CASSLKVTYEQYF
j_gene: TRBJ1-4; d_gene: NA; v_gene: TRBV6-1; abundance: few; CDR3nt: TGTGCCAGCAGGACACGGGACCCTGCAACTAATGAAAAACTGTTTTTT; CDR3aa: CASRTRDPATNEKLFF
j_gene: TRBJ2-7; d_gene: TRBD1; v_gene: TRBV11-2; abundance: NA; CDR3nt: TGTGCCAGCAGGTCTAGTACAGGGGGCGGCGAGCAGTACTTC; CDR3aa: CASRSSTGGGEQYF
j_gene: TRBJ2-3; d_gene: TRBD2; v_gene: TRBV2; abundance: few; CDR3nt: TGTGCCAGAACTAGCGGGGGGGCCATCACAGATACGCAGTATTTT; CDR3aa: CARTSGGAITDTQYF
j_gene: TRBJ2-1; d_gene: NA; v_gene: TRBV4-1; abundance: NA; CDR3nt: TGCGCCAGCAGCCAAGATCTTGTGCGCCCTGAGCAGTTCTTC; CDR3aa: CASSQDLVRPEQFF
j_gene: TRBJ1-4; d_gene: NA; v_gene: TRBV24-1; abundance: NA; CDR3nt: TGTGCCACCAGTGACAATGAAAAACTGTTTTTT; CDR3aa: CATSDNEKLFF
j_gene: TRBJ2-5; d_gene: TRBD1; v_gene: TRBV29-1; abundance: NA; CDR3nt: TGCAGCGTCGGTACCAGACAGGGCGTATGGGAGACCCAGTACTTC; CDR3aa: CSVGTRQGVWETQYF
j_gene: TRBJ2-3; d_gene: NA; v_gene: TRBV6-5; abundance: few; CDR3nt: TGTGCCAGCAGTTACTCTGGCGGGTCTCCCCCCACAGATACGCAGTATTTT; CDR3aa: CASSYSGGSPPTDTQYF
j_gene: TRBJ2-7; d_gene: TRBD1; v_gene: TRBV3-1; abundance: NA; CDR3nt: TGTGCCAGCAGCCACTGGACAGGGGGCTACGAGCAGTACTTC; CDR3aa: CASSHWTGGYEQYF
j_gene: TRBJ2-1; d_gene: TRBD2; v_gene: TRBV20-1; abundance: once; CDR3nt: TGCAGTGCTAGAGGTGGGACTAGCGGGGGTGAGCAGTTCTTC; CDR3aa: CSARGGTSGGEQFF
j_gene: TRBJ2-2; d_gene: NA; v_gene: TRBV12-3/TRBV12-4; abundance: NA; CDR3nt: TGTGCCAGCAGTTTTACGGGGGCTGGGGAGCTGTTTTTT; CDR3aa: CASSFTGAGELFF
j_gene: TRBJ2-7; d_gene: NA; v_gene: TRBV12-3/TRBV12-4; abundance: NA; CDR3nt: TGTGCCAGCAGTTTTCACCGAGCCTACGAGCAGTACTTC; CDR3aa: CASSFHRAYEQYF
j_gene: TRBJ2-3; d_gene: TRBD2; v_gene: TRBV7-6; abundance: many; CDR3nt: TGTGCCAGCAGCTTAGGCCCGGGGAGGGGTGGCGATACGCAGTATTTT; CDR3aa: CASSLGPGRGGDTQYF
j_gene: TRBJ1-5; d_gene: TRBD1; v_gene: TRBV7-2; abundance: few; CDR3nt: TGTGCCAGCAGCTCAAATACAGGGGGGGGGCAGCCCCAGCATTTT; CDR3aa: CASSSNTGGGQPQHF
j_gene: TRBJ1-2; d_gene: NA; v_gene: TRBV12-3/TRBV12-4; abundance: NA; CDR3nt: TGTGCCAGCAGTTTCAGGGACCCAGCTGGGGCCTTC; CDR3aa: CASSFRDPAGAF
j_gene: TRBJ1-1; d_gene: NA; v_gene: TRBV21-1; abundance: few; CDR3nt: TGTGCCAGCAGCAAGTACAGGGGGGATACTGAAGCTTTCTTT; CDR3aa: CASSKYRGDTEAFF
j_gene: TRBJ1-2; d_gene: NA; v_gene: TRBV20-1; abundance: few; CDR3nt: TGCAGTGCTAGTAGCCAGAAGGGCTATGGCTACACCTTC; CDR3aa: CSASSQKGYGYTF
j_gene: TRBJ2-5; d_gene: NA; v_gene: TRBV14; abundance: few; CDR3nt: TGTGCCAGCAGCTTCGTCCCCCAAGAGACCCAGTACTTC; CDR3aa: CASSFVPQETQYF
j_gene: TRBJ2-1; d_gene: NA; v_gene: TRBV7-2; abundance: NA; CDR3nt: TGTGCCAGCAGCTTAACGGGAGTGCCGAATGAGCAGTTCTTC; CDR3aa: CASSLTGVPNEQFF
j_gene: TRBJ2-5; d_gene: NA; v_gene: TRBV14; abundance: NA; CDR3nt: TGTGCCAGCAGCCAAGATCCGGGGATAGAGACCCAGTACTTC; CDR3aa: CASSQDPGIETQYF
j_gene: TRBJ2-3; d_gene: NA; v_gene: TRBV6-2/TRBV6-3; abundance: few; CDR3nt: TGTGCCAGCAGTCGTAGTGGGTCAGATACGCAGTATTTT; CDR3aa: CASSRSGSDTQYF
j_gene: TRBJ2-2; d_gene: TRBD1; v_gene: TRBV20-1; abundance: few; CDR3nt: TGCAGTGCTCGACAGGGCGGTAGCTTGAACACCGGGGAGCTGTTTTTT; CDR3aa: CSARQGGSLNTGELFF
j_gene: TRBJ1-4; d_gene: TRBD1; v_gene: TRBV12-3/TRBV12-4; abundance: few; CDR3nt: TGTGCCAGCAGTCCAACCAAGGACAGGAAAAATGAAAAACTGTTTTTT; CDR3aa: CASSPTKDRKNEKLFF